This section outlines one T cell receptor (beta chain) sequence together with its context. The CDR3 has 15 residues. Per the germline V gene, CDR1 is MNHEY and CDR2 is SMNVEV (reference sequence). With 2 bases removed from V and 5 bases from J, the gap between germline ends came to 13 bases. Sequencing used immunoSEQ multiplex PCR; TCRdb keeps in-frame clones, though not all of them. The sample yields about 80,000 clones, 82% seen once. The source of the sample is a study of blood T cell repertoires in COVID-19. The chain couples TRBV27 to TRBJ1-5, with D maybe TRBD1 (6 bases). Material for sequencing was peripheral blood. The source of this sequence is a man older than 75 with acute or convalescent COVID-19. DNA for the CDR3: TGTGCCAGCAGTTTAGGAGGGGGAGGGTATCAGCCCCAGCATTTT. Its protein is CASSLGGGGYQPQHF.